The rows below give T cell receptor beta chains drawn from one sample of a study of CXCR3-negative and CXCR3-positive naive CD8 T cells. TCRdb reprocessed the 5' RACE reads, keeping one entry per CDR3 protein, no DNA. The sample totals around 140,000 distinct CDR3 sequences; its top ten clones hold about 0.44%. Sequencing was carried out using naive CXCR3- CD8+ T cells from blood. Receptors were obtained from a human donor in good health. Some clones in this sample may be carry-over from other donors' samples. CDR3s include the opening cysteine and the closing phenylalanine or tryptophan. The order of the fields is V gene, J gene, CDR3 protein.

v_call: TRBV29-1
j_call: TRBJ2-7
cdr3_aa: CSVEGGVETYEQYF

v_call: TRBV20-1
j_call: TRBJ2-1
cdr3_aa: CSARDGTFYEQFF

v_call: TRBV27
j_call: TRBJ1-2
cdr3_aa: CASSFGVSHPSPRGYTF

v_call: TRBV28
j_call: TRBJ2-1
cdr3_aa: CASRAKGLADYNEQFF

v_call: TRBV7-9
j_call: TRBJ2-7
cdr3_aa: CASSLRQQYEQYF

v_call: TRBV12-3/TRBV12-4
j_call: TRBJ1-1
cdr3_aa: CASSPRPRGAFF

v_call: TRBV9
j_call: TRBJ1-2
cdr3_aa: CASSVDPTGAFYGYTF

v_call: TRBV7-9
j_call: TRBJ2-2
cdr3_aa: CASSSLGTSGAKYTGELFF

v_call: TRBV24-1
j_call: TRBJ2-7
cdr3_aa: CATSDIRLGQASYEQYF

v_call: TRBV7-9
j_call: TRBJ2-7
cdr3_aa: CASSNSGRAEEQYF

v_call: TRBV7-9
j_call: TRBJ1-1
cdr3_aa: CASSLSGTEAFF

v_call: TRBV20-1
j_call: TRBJ2-4
cdr3_aa: CSANDPSGRGDIQYF

v_call: TRBV7-3
j_call: TRBJ2-7
cdr3_aa: CASSLGTSVEQYF

v_call: TRBV11-2
j_call: TRBJ2-7
cdr3_aa: CASRAGMLNYEQYF

v_call: TRBV10-3
j_call: TRBJ2-7
cdr3_aa: CAISETGTGSYEQYF

v_call: TRBV5-1
j_call: TRBJ2-7
cdr3_aa: CASSLSGDGPYF

v_call: TRBV7-9
j_call: TRBJ2-2
cdr3_aa: CASSIPARDSNTGELFF

v_call: TRBV7-9
j_call: TRBJ1-5
cdr3_aa: CASSSDRDYQPQHF

v_call: TRBV28
j_call: TRBJ2-7
cdr3_aa: CASSHDRGSYEQYF

v_call: TRBV7-6
j_call: TRBJ2-1
cdr3_aa: CASSFPPQNEQFF

v_call: TRBV6-5
j_call: TRBJ1-2
cdr3_aa: CASSYREGQNYGYTF

v_call: TRBV3-1
j_call: TRBJ2-5
cdr3_aa: CASSHYRTKAETQYF

v_call: TRBV27
j_call: TRBJ2-3
cdr3_aa: CASRGYQPTSTDTQYF

v_call: TRBV20-1
j_call: TRBJ1-5
cdr3_aa: CSARADRDRVFYSNQPQHF

v_call: TRBV7-3
j_call: TRBJ2-7
cdr3_aa: CASSLTGGGAYEQYF

v_call: TRBV4-3
j_call: TRBJ2-1
cdr3_aa: CASSQERGTFYNEQFF

v_call: TRBV5-6
j_call: TRBJ2-5
cdr3_aa: CASSLASGQETQYF

v_call: TRBV20-1
j_call: TRBJ2-7
cdr3_aa: CSAEGDRYYEQYF

v_call: TRBV28
j_call: TRBJ2-5
cdr3_aa: CASAAQETQYF

v_call: TRBV6-5
j_call: TRBJ2-7
cdr3_aa: CASSYSRVLEQYF

v_call: TRBV7-9
j_call: TRBJ2-7
cdr3_aa: CASSLSGTAFSYEQYF

v_call: TRBV7-7
j_call: TRBJ2-2
cdr3_aa: CASSTRLDRGPTGELFF

v_call: TRBV28
j_call: TRBJ2-1
cdr3_aa: CASSFLSWRANNEQFF

v_call: TRBV29-1
j_call: TRBJ2-1
cdr3_aa: CSVLGAGLNNEQFF

v_call: TRBV5-1
j_call: TRBJ1-6
cdr3_aa: CASREHGNSPLHF

v_call: TRBV12-3/TRBV12-4
j_call: TRBJ2-3
cdr3_aa: CASSFSSSADTQYF

v_call: TRBV7-9
j_call: TRBJ1-4
cdr3_aa: CASRPATNEKLFF

v_call: TRBV29-1
j_call: TRBJ1-2
cdr3_aa: CSVVGFYGYTF

v_call: TRBV7-2
j_call: TRBJ2-7
cdr3_aa: CASSQPSGRAREQYF

v_call: TRBV7-3
j_call: TRBJ2-7
cdr3_aa: CASSLTGSDEQYF

v_call: TRBV4-3
j_call: TRBJ1-2
cdr3_aa: CASSQDRGVYGYTF